The clone carrying this T cell receptor beta chain was seen just once. What it recognizes is unknown. Produced via immunoSEQ multiplex PCR; TCRdb's table is partial and in-frame only. The sample has about 51,000 clones, 85% to 90% seen once. This record comes from a study of OX40 agonist ivuxolimab in advanced cancers. The study's findings and limits: CD4+ and CD8+ blood T cells expanded clonally by week 6 at 0.1 to 3.0 mg/kg. CD8+ T cells showed, on average, more clonal expansion than CD4+ cells.

This CDR3 is 16 amino acids long. Trimming removed 0 bases from V and 1 base from J, with 12 bases in between. Germline V lookup: CDR1 SEHNR, CDR2 FQNEAQ (reference sequence). This sample comprised CD4+ or CD8+ T cells sorted from blood, obtained in a trial of the OX40 agonist ivuxolimab. The chain employs TRBV7-9 and TRBJ1-1; D not resolved. This receptor was identified in an adult with an advanced solid tumor such as melanoma, head and neck, liver or kidney cancer. DNA of the CDR3: TGTGCCAGCAGCTTAGCGGGGAGAGGATCGAACACTGAAGCTTTCTTT. As protein: CASSLAGRGSNTEAFF.